Detailed here is one TCR beta chain. Other nucleotide sequences in the sample specify the same CDR3. Libraries were prepared by immunoSEQ multiplex PCR; TCRdb keeps only in-frame clonotypes and omits some of them. The sample has approximately 110,000 clones; approximately 84% are singletons. The CDR3 has 12 residues. Germline-derived CDR1 and CDR2 are LNHDA and SQIVND (reference sequence). V lost 2 bases and J lost 4, with 3 bases in between. This sample was taken from a study of blood T cell repertoires in COVID-19. Study-wide background: Sample material is recorded as cDNA or gDNA derived from T cells, B-cell-depleted T cells, or PBMCs.

The TCR originated in a woman in her fifties or sixties with acute or convalescent COVID-19. J is TRBJ1-5 and V is TRBV19; D ambiguous. The sequenced material came from peripheral blood. The CDR3 is CASSILNQPQHF. CDR3 nucleotides: TGTGCCAGTAGTATACTTAATCAGCCCCAGCATTTT.